This entry describes one T cell receptor (beta chain). As yet, its antigen is unknown. The sample comes from a study of cytomegalovirus exposure and HLA in healthy donors. Overall study findings and caveats: Researchers reported in a later analysis that common viral pathogens appeared linked to several top clusters. Presence/absence analyses took donor sequencing depth as roughly uniform. Later analysis demonstrated an association between a missense DCLRE1C variant and TCR beta V- and J-gene trimming. Later work found that TCR association rates differed between HLA loci; DRB1 had the most and HLA-C the fewest.

With 1 base removed from V and 2 bases from J, the gap between germline ends came to 10 bases. The CDR3 runs to 15 residues. CDR1 is LNHDA, CDR2 SQIVND, per germline (reference sequence). The primer mix had 60 Vbeta and 13 Jbeta primers. Sequenced by immunoSEQ multiplex PCR; TCRdb stores in-frame clones only, minus some. In the table there are 140,000 or so clones, 80% of which are singletons. This TCR was recovered from a man aged 35 to 55 in good health and CMV-seronegative. Sequenced input: PBMCs. The chain employs TRBV19 and TRBJ2-3; possible D gene TRBD1, 5 bases. CDR3 sequence reads: CASSIGGTLTDTQYF. In DNA, the CDR3 is TGTGCCAGTAGTATAGGGGGCACCCTCACAGATACGCAGTATTTT.